A selection of T cell receptor beta chains follows, all from one sample in a study of cytotoxic CD8 clonotypes in ibrutinib-treated CLL. The protocol was immunoSEQ multiplex PCR, while the TCRdb copy is restricted to in-frame clones and leaves out a portion. The sample lists hundreds of thousands of clones, 80% occurring once. This specimen consisted of PBMCs, obtained before ibrutinib treatment. The receptors derive from a human donor with chronic lymphocytic leukemia. Both conserved end residues are part of each CDR3. Fields, in order: J gene, D gene, V gene, clone size, CDR3 DNA, CDR3 protein. The D gene is left open where the match is weak. Only some rows state a clone size, as once, few, many or a class for expanded clones.

>TRBJ2-6|-|TRBV27|-
TGTGCCAGCAGTCCCTCTGGGGCCAACGTCCTGACTTTC
CASSPSGANVLTF
>TRBJ2-1|-|TRBV27|-
TGTGCCAGCAGTTTATTCATAAGCGGAAGCTCCTACAATGAGCAGTTCTTC
CASSLFISGSSYNEQFF
>TRBJ2-1|-|TRBV11-2|-
TGTGCCAGCAGCCCCAGTGGCCCCTACAATGAGCAGTTCTTC
CASSPSGPYNEQFF
>TRBJ2-3|-|TRBV7-6|-
TGTGCCAGCGGAGCTTCGGGGTGGACAGATACGCAGTATTTT
CASGASGWTDTQYF
>TRBJ2-7|-|TRBV7-9|once
TGTGCCAGCAGCTTAGTGGAAACCTACGAGCAGTACTTC
CASSLVETYEQYF
>TRBJ2-1|TRBD2|TRBV5-4|-
TGTGCCAGCAATACCCGGCGGCTAGCGGAGAACAATGAGCAGTTCTTC
CASNTRRLAENNEQFF
>TRBJ1-3|TRBD1|TRBV11-2|-
TGTGCCAGCAGCAGAGGGACAGCTTCCTCTGGAAACACCATATATTTT
CASSRGTASSGNTIYF
>TRBJ2-1|-|TRBV5-1|-
TGCGCCAGCAGCTTGAACACAGACAATGAGCAGTTCTTC
CASSLNTDNEQFF
>TRBJ1-2|-|TRBV7-6|-
TGTGCCAGCAGCTTAGGTGAGACTTCTAGCTACACCTTC
CASSLGETSSYTF
>TRBJ2-1|TRBD2|TRBV10-3|-
TGTGCCATCAGTGAGTCTGGACTAGCTTACAATGAGCAGTTCTTC
CAISESGLAYNEQFF
>TRBJ2-3|TRBD2|TRBV6-6|-
TGTGCCAGCAGAAACGGTGATAGCGGGATTACAGATACGCAGTATTTT
CASRNGDSGITDTQYF
>TRBJ2-1|TRBD1|TRBV18|-
TGTGCCAGCTCACGACAGGGGGCGGACAATGAGCAGTTCTTC
CASSRQGADNEQFF
>TRBJ2-5|-|TRBV10-3|-
TGTGCCATCAGTGACCGAACAAAGTACCAAGAGACCCAGTACTTC
CAISDRTKYQETQYF